This TCR beta chain was documented in a study of T-cell memory formation after mild COVID-19. The CDR3 has 15 amino acids. V was cut by 2 bases and J by 4 bases, with 14 bases left in between. Germline CDR1 is GTSNPN and CDR2 is SVGIG (reference sequence). This clonotype was detected a few times. Each CDR3 protein is one row after TCRdb ran MiXCR on the 5' RACE reads. The table includes about 190,000 distinct CDR3 sequences, around 20% detected once. Sequenced sample: PBMCs or a T cell subset sorted from them (not recorded which). This clonotype was obtained from an adult woman who had mild COVID-19 (a few samples of this study predate the infection). Cell type and time point are not known. V gene TRBV30 combines with J gene TRBJ2-2; perhaps TRBD1 as D (5 bases). This chain's CDR3 is CAWSLLGRGTGELFF. In DNA form, the CDR3 reads TGTGCCTGGAGTTTGCTGGGAAGGGGCACCGGGGAGCTGTTTTTT.